This note documents a single T cell receptor (beta chain) sequence. Its specificity is unknown. One end of the junction is discordant with germline, which a read error may explain. These data are taken from a study of CD8 T cells in Susac syndrome. Study-wide findings and caveats: Clonal expansion was not observed in the Susac syndrome CD4+ T cell repertoires. The study conceded that relatively few individuals underwent its TCR sequencing and HLA analysis.

TEMRA cells underwent FACS enrichment and CD8+ and CD4+ T cells underwent negative isolation. RNA was extracted with the RNeasy kit, and a quantity of roughly 0.5 to 1 ug was reverse transcribed using random hexamers. Amplification of TCR beta CDR3 spanned 54 Vbeta and 13 Jbeta via immunoSEQ multiplex PCR. MiXCR, applied by TCRdb to the immunoSEQ multiplex PCR reads, yields one record per CDR3 protein. The repertoire holds some 94,000 distinct CDR3 sequences, over 90% seen once, with around 0.33% in the top ten. The sequence was obtained from a human donor with Susac syndrome. Sequencing was performed on CD4+ T cells from PBMCs.

DNA of the CDR3: TGTGCCAGCAGACAAGGGGACAGGGGCCAAGAGACCCAGTACTTC. Translation: CASRQGDRGQETQYF. This sequence joins TRBV3-1 and TRBJ2-5, with 10 bases identical to TRBD1. The CDR3 consists of 15 residues. The germline V gene encodes CDR1 LGHDT and CDR2 YNNKEL (reference sequence).